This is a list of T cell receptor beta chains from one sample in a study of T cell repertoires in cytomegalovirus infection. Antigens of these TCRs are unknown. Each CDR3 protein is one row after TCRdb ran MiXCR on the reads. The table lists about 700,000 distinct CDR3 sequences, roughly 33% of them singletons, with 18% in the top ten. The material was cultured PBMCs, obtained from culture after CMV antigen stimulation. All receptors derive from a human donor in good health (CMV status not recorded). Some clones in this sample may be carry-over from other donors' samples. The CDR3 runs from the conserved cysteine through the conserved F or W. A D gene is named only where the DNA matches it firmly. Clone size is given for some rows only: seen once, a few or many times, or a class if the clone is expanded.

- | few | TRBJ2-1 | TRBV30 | TGTGCCTGGAGTGAGTACTCCTACAATGAGCAGTTCTTC | CAWSEYSYNEQFF
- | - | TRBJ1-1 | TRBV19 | TGTGCCAGTAGTATTGGCCTTTGGGGGCCCAGCGGGAACACTGAAGCTTTCTTT | CASSIGLWGPSGNTEAFF
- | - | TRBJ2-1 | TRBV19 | TGTGCCAGTAGTATCGAGAGAAAGCAGTTCTTC | CASSIERKQFF
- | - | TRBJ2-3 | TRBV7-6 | TGTGCCAGCAGCCCGACCCGGGGCGAAGATACGCAGTATTTT | CASSPTRGEDTQYF
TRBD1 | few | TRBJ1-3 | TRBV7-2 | TGTGCCAGCAGCTTGAGACAGGGGGCTCTCTCTGGAAACACCATATATTTT | CASSLRQGALSGNTIYF
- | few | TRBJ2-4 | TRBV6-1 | TGTGCCAGCGGGGGACCGATGAAAAACATTCAGTACTTC | CASGGPMKNIQYF
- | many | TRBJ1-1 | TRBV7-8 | TGTGCCAGCAGTCTTCAGGGGCCAGCTTTTGCTTTCTTT | CASSLQGPAFAFF
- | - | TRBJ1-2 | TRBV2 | TGTGCCAGTTCAACCGTGGACAGCGTTGGCTATGGCTACACCTTC | CASSTVDSVGYGYTF
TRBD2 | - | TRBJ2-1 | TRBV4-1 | TGCGCCAGCAGCCAAGAACCCCTGCTAGCGGGGTACAATGAGCAGTTCTTC | CASSQEPLLAGYNEQFF
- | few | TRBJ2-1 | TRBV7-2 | TGTGCCAGCAGCTCCATAGCGTCCTACAATGAGCAGTTCTTC | CASSSIASYNEQFF
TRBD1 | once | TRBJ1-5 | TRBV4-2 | TGTGCCAGCAGCCAAGAGGGGGGACGGGGGACAGGGTACCAGCCCCAGCATTTT | CASSQEGGRGTGYQPQHF
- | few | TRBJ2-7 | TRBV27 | TGTGCCAGCAGTTTATGGGACGGTTCCTACGAGCAGTACTTC | CASSLWDGSYEQYF
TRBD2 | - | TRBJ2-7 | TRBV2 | TGTGCCAGCAATCCTAGCGGGAGCATATACTACGAGCAGTACTTC | CASNPSGSIYYEQYF
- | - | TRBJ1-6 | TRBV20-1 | TGCAGTGCTCCCGTGGGGGGGGTTAATAATAATTCACCCCTCCACTTT | CSAPVGGVNNNSPLHF
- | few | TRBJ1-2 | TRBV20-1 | TGCAGTGCTAGAGCCGAAGGACCCCTGACGGAAACCTTC | CSARAEGPLTETF
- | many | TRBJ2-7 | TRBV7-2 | TGTGCCAGCAGCTTAGAGGCCGGGAACGAGCAGTACTTC | CASSLEAGNEQYF
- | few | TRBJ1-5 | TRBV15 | TGTGCCACCAGCGGACATTATACAGGGAATCAGCCCCAGCATTTT | CATSGHYTGNQPQHF
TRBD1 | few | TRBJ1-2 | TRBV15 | TGTGCCACCAGCAGAGATCTAGAGGGGGCAACCTATGGCTACACCTTC | CATSRDLEGATYGYTF
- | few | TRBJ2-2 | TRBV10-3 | TGTGCCATCAGTGAGTCTCAGTGGCAGGGGAACACCGGGGAGCTGTTTTTT | CAISESQWQGNTGELFF
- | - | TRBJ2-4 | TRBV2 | TGTGCCAGCGAAGGAGGGACAGAAAACATTCAGTACTTC | CASEGGTENIQYF
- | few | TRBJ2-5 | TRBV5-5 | TGTGCCAGCAGTTCTAACAGGAACCAAGAGACCCAGTACTTC | CASSSNRNQETQYF
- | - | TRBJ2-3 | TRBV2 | TGTGCCAGCAAATGGGGGGCAGGAGATACGCAATATTTT | CASKWGAGDTQYF
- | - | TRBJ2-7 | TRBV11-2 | TGTGCCAGCAGCAACCGGGGTCAGCTCGGTCGGCAGTACTTC | CASSNRGQLGRQYF
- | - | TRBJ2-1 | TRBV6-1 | TGTGCCAGCAGTGAAGCGCGGCACAATGAGCAGTTCTTC | CASSEARHNEQFF
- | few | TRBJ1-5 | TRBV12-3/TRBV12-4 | TGTGCCAGCAGTTTTATCAATCAGCCCCAGCATTTT | CASSFINQPQHF
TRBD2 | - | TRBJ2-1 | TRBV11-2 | TGTGCCAGCAGCGACACCGGGACTAGCGGGGGACTCAGCTCCTACAATGAGCAGTTCTTC | CASSDTGTSGGLSSYNEQFF
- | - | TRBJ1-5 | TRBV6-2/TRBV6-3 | TGTGCCAGCAGTTACGGTAAACACCATCAGCCCCAGCATTTT | CASSYGKHHQPQHF
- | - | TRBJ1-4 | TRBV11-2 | TGTGCCAGCAGCTTATTCTTTGCCGCCCGGGAAAAACTGTTTTTT | CASSLFFAAREKLFF
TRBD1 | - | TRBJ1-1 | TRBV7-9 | TGTGCCAGCAGCTCGACAGGGGGGGCTTTCTTT | CASSSTGGAFF
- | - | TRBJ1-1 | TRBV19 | TGTGCCAGTAGTACCCCTGGGGGGCTGATGAGGACTGAAGCTTTCTTT | CASSTPGGLMRTEAFF
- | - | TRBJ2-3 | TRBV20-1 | TGCAGTGCTAGAGAAGGGGGCGGGGGTGCAGATACGCAGTATTTT | CSAREGGGGADTQYF
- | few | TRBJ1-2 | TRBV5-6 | TGTGCCAGCAGCTTGAAGCTGGGGCGAAGCTATGGCTACACCTTC | CASSLKLGRSYGYTF
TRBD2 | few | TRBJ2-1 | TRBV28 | TGTGCCAGCAGTTGGGGACTAGCGGGGGGCGGTGAGCAGTTCTTC | CASSWGLAGGGEQFF
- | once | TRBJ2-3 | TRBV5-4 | TGTGCCAGCAGCCCTCGGGCGATAGCTTTAGCAGATACGCAGTATTTT | CASSPRAIALADTQYF
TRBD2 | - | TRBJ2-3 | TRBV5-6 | TGTGCCAGCAGCGCTTTCATAGCGGGAGTAGGTGATACGCAGTATTTT | CASSAFIAGVGDTQYF
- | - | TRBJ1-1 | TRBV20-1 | TGCAGTCCACACCCGGGGCTCGGGATGAACACTGAAGCTTTCTTT | CSPHPGLGMNTEAFF
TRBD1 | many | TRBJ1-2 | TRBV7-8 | TGTGCCAGCAGCAAACGACAGGGCGATATTGGCTACACCTTC | CASSKRQGDIGYTF
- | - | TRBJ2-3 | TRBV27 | TGTGCCAGCAGATGGAGGGCCGCAGGTCCAAAAGATACGCAGTATTTT | CASRWRAAGPKDTQYF
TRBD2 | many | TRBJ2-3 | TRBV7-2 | TGTGCCAGCAGCCCCGGACTAGCGGGAGGGGCTAGCGCAGATACGCAGTATTTT | CASSPGLAGGASADTQYF
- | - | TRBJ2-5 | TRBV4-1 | TGCGCCAGCAGCCAATGGACGGCAGGAACGCAAGAGACCCAGTACTTC | CASSQWTAGTQETQYF
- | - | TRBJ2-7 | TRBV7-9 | TGTGCCAGCAGCTTGTGGACGGAGAGCTACGAGCAGTACTTC | CASSLWTESYEQYF
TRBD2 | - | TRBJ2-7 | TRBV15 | TGTGCCACCAGCAGAGATCCCATTGATAGCGGGAGGTCCTACGAGCAGTACTTC | CATSRDPIDSGRSYEQYF